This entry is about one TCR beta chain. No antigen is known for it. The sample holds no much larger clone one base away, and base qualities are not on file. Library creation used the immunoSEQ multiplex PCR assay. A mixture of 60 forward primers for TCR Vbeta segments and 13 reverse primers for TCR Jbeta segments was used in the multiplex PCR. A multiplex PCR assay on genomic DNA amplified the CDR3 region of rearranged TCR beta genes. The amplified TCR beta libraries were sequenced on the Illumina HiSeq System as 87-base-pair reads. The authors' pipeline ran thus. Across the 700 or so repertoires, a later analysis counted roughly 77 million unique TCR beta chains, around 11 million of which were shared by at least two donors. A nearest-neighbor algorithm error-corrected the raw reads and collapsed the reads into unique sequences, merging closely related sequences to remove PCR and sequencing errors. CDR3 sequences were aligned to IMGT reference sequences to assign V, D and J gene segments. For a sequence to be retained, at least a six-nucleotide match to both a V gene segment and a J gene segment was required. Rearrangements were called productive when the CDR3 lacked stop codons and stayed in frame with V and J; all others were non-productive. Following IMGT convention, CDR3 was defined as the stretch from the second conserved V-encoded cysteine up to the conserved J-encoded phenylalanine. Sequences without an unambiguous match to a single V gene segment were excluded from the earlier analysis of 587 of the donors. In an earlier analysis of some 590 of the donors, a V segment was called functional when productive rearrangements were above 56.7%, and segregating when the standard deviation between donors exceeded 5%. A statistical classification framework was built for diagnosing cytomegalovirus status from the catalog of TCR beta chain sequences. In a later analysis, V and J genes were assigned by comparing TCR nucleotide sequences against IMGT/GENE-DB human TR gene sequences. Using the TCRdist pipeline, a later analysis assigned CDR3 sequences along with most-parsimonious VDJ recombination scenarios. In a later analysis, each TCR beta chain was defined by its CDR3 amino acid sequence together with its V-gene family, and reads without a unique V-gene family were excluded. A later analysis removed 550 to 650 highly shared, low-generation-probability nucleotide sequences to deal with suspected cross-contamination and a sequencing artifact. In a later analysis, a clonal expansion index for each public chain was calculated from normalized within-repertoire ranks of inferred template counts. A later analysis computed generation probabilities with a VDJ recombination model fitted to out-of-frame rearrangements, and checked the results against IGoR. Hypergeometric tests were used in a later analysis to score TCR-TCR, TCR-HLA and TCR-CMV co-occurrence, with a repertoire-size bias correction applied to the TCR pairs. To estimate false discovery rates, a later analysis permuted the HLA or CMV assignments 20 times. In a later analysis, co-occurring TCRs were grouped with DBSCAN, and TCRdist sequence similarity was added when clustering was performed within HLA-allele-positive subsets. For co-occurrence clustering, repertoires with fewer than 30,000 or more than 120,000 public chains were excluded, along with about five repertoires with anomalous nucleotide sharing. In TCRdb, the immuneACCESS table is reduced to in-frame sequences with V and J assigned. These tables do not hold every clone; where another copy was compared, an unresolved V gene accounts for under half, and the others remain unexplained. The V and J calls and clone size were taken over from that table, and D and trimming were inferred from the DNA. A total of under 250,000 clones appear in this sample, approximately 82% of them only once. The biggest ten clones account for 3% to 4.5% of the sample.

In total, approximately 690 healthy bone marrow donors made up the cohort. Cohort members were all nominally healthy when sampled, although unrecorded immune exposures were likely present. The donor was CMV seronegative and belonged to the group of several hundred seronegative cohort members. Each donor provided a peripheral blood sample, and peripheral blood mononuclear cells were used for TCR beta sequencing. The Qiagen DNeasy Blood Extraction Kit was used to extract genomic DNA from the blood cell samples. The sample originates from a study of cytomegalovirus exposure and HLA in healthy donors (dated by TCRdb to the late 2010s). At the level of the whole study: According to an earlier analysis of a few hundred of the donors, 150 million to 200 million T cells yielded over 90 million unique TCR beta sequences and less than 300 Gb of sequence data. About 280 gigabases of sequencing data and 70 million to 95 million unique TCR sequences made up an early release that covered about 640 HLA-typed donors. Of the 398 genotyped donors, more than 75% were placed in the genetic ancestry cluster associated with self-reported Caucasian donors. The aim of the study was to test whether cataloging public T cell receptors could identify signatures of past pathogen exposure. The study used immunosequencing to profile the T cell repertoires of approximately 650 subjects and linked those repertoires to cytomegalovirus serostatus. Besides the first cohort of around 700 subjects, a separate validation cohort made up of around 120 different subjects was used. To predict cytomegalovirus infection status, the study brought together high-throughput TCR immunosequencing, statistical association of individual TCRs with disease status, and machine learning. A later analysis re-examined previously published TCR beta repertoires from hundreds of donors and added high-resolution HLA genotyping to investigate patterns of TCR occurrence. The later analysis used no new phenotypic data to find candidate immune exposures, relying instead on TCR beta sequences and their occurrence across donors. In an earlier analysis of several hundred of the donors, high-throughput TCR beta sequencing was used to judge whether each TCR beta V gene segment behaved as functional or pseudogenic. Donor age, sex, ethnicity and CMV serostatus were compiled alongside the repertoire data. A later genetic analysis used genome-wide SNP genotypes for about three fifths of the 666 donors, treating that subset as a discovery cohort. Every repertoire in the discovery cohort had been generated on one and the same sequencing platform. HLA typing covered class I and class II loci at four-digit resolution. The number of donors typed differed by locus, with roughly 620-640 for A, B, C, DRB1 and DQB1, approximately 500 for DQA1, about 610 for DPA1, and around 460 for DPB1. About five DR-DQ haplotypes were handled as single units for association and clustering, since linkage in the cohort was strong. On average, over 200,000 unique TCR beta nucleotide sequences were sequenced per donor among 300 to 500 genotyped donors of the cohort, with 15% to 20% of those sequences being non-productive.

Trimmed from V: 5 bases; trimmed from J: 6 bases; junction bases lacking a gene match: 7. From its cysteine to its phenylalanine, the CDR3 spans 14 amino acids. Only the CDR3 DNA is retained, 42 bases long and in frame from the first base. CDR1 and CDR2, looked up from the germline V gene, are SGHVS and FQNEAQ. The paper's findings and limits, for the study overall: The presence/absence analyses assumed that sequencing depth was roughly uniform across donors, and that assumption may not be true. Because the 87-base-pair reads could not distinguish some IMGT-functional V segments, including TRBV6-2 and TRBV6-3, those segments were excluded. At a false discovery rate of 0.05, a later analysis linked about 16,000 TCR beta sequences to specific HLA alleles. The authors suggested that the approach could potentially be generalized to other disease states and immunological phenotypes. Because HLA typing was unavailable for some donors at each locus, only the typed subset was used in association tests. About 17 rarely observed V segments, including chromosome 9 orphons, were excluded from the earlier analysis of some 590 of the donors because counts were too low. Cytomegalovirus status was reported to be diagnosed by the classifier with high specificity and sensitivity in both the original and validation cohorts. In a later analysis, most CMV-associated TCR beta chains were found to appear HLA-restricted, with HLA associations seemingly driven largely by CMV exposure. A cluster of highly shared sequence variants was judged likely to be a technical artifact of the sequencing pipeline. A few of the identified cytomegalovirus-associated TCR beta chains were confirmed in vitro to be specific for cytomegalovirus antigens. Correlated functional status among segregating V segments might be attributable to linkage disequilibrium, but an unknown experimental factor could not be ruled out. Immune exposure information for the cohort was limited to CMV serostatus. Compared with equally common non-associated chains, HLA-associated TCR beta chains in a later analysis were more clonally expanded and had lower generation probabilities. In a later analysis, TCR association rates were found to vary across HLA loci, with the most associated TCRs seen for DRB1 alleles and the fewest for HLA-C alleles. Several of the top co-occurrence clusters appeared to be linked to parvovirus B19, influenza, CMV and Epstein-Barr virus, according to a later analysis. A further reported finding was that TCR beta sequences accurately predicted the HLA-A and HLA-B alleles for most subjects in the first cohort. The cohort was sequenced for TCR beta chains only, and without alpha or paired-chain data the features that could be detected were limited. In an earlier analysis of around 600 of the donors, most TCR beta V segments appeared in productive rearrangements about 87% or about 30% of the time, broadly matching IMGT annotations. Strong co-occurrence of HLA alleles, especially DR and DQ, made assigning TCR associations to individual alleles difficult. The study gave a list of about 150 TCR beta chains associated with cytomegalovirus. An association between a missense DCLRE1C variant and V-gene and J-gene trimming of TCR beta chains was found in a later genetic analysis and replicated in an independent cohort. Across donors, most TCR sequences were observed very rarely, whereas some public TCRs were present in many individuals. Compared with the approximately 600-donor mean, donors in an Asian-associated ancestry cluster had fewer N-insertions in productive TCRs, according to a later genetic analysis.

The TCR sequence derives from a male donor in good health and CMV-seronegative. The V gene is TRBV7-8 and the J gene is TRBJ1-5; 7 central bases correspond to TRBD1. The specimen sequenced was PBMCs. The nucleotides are TGTGCCAGCAGCCCAGACAGGGTAGGTCAGCCCCAGCATTTT. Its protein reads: CASSPDRVGQPQHF. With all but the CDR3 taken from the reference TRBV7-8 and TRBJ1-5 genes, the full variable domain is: GAGVSQSPRYKVAKRGQDVALRCDPISGHVSLFWYQQALGQGPEFLTYFQNEAQLDKSGLPSDRFFAERPEGSVSTLKIQRTQQEDSAVYLCASSPDRVGQPQHFGDGTRLSIL.